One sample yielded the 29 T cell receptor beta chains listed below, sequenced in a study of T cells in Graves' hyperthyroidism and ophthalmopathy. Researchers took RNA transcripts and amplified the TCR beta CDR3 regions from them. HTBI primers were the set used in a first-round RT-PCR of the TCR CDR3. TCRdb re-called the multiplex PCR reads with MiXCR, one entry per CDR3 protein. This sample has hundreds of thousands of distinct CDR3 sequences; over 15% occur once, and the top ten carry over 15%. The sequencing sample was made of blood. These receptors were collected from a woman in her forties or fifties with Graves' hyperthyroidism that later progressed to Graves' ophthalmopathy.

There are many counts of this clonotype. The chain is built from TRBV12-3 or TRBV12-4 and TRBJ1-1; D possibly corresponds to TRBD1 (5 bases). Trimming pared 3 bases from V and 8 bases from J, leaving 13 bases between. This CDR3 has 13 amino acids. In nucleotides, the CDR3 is TGTGCCAGCAGTTTGTTGGAGGGGAACGAAGCTTTCTTT. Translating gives CASSLLEGNEAFF.

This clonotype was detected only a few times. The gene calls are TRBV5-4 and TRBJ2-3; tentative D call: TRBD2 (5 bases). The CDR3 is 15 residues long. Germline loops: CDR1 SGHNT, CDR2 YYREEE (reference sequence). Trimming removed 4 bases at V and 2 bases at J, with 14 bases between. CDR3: CASSLARDLTDTQYF. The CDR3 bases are TGTGCCAGCAGCCTAGCCCGGGATCTCACAGATACGCAGTATTTT.

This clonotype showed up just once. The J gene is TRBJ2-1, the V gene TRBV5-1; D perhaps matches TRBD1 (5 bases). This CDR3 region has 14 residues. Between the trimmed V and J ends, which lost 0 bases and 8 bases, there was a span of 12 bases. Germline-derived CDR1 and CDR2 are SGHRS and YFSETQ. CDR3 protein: CASSLVQGLHEQFF. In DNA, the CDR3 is TGCGCCAGCAGCTTGGTTCAGGGTCTTCATGAGCAGTTCTTC.

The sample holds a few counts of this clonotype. The CDR3 sequence: CATSFTGQFIGNQPQHF. CDR3 sequence (DNA): TGTGCCACCAGCTTCACCGGACAGTTTATAGGCAATCAGCCCCAGCATTTT. This sequence joins TRBV15 and TRBJ1-5, with a tentative D call TRBD1 (6 bases). The germline V and J ends were trimmed by 5 bases and 2 bases, with 19 bases remaining between them. The CDR3 has 17 amino acids. The germline gives CDR1 LNHNV, CDR2 YYDKDF (reference sequence).

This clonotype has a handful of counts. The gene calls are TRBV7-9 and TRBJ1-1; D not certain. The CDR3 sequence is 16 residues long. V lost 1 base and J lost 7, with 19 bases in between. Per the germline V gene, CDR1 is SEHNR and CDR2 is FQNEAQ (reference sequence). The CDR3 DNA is TGTGCCAGCAGCTTAGTTTTAGGCGGCGGAACGTATGAAGCTTTCTTT. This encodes CASSLVLGGGTYEAFF.

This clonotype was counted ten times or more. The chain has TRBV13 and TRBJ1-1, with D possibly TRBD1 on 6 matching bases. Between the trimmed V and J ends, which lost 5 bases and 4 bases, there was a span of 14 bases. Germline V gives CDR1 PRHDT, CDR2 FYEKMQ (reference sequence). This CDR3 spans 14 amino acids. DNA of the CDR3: TGTGCCAGCAGCGCGACCCCAGGGGCCACTGAAGCTTTCTTT. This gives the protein CASSATPGATEAFF.

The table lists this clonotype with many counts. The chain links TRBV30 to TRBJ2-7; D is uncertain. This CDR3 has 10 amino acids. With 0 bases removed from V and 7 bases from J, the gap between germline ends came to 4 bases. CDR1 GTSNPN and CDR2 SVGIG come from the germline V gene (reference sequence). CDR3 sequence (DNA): TGTGCCTGGAGTGTAGCGGAGCAGTACTTC. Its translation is CAWSVAEQYF.

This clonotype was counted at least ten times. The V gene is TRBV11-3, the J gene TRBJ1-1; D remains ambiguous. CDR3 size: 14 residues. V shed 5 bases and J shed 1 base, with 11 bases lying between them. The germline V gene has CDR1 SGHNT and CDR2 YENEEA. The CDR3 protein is CASSADGRNTEAFF. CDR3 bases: TGTGCCAGCAGCGCGGACGGGAGGAACACTGAAGCTTTCTTT.

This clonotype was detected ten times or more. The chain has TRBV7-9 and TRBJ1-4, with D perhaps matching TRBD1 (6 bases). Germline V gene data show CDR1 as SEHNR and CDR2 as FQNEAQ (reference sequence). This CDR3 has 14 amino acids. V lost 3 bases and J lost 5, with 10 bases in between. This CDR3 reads CASSFFRGNEKLFF. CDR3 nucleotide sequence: TGTGCCAGCAGCTTTTTCAGGGGAAATGAAAAACTGTTTTTT.

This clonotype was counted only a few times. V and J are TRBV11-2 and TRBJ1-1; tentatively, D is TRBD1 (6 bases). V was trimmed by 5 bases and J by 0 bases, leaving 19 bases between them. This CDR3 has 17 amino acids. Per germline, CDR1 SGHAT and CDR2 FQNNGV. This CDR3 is CASSQDWTDEMNTEAFF. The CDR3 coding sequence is TGTGCCAGCAGCCAAGATTGGACAGACGAAATGAACACTGAAGCTTTCTTT.

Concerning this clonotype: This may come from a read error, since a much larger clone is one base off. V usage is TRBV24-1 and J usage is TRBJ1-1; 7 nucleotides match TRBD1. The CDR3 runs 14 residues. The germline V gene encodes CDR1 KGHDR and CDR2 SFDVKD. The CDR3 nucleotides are TGTACCACAAGATCGGGACAGACATACACTGAAGCTTTCTTT. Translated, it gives CTTRSGQTYTEAFF.

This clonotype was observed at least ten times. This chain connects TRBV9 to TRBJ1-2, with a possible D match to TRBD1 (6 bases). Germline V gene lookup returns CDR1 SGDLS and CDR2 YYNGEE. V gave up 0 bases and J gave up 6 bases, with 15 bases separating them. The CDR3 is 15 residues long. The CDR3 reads CASSVAGQGMNGYTF. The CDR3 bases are TGTGCCAGCAGCGTAGCAGGCCAGGGGATGAATGGCTACACCTTC.

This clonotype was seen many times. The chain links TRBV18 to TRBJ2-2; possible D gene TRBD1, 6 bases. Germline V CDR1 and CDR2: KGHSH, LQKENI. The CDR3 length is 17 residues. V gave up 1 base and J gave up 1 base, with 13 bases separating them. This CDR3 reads CASSPRGHEMNTGELFF. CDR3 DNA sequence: TGTGCCAGCTCACCACGGGGACACGAGATGAACACCGGGGAGCTGTTTTTT.

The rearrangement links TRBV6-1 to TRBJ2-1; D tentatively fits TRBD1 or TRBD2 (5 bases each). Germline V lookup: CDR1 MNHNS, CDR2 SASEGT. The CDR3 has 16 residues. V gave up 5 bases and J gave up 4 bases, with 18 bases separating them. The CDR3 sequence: CASSLKGPAAYNEQFF. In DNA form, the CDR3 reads TGTGCCAGCAGTTTAAAGGGGCCAGCGGCTTACAATGAGCAGTTCTTC.

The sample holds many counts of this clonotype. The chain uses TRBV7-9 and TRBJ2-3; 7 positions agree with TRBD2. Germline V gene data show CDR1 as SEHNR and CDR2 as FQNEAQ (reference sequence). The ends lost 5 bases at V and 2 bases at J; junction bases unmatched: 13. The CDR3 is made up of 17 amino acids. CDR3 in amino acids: CASSHNRPSGNTDTQYF. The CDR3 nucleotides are TGTGCCAGCAGCCACAACCGGCCTAGCGGCAACACAGATACGCAGTATTTT. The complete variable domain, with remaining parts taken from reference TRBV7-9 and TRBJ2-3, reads DTGVSQNPRHKITKRGQNVTFRCDPISEHNRLYWYRQTLGQGPEFLTYFQNEAQLEKSRLLSDRFSAERPKGSFSTLEIQRTEQGDSAMYLCASSHNRPSGNTDTQYFGPGTRLTVL.

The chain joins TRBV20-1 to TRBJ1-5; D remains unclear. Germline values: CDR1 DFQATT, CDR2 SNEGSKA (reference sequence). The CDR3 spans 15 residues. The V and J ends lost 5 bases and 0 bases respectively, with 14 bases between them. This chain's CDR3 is CSASPSYASNQPQHF. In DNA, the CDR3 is TGCAGTGCTTCTCCATCCTACGCTAGCAATCAGCCCCAGCATTTT.

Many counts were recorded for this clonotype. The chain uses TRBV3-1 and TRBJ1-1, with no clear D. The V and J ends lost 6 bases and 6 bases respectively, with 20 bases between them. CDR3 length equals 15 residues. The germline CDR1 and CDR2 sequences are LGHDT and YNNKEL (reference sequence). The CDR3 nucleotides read TGTGCCAGCAGAATGGGATATATAGCAAGGGCTGAAGCTTTCTTT. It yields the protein CASRMGYIARAEAFF.

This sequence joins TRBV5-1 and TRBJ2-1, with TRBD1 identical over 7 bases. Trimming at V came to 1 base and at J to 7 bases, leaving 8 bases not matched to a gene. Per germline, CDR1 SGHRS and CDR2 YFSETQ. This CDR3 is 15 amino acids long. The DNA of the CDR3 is TGCGCCAGCAGCTTGACAACCGGGACAGTTAATGAGCAGTTCTTC. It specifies CASSLTTGTVNEQFF.

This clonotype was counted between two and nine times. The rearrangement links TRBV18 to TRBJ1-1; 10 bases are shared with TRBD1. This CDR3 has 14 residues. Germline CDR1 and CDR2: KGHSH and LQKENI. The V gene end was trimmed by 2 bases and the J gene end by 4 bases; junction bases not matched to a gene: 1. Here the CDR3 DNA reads TGTGCCAGCTCACCAAGACAGGGGGCCACTGAAGCTTTCTTT. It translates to CASSPRQGATEAFF.

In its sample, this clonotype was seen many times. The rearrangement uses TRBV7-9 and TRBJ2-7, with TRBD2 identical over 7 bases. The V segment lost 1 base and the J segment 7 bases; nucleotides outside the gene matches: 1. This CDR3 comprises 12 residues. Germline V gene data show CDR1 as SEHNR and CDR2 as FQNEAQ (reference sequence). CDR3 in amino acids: CASSLGEGEQYF. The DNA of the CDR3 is TGTGCCAGCAGCTTAGGGGAGGGAGAGCAGTACTTC.

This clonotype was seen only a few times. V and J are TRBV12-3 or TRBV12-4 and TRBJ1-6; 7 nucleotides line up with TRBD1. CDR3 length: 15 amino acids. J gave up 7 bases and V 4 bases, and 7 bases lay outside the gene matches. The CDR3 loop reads CASSWEGADNSPLHF. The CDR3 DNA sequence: TGTGCCAGCAGTTGGGAGGGGGCGGACAATTCACCCCTCCACTTT.

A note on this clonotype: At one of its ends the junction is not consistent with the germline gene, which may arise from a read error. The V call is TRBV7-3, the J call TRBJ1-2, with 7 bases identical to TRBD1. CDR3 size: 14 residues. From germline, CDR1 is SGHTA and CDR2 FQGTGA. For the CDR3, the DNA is TGTGCCAGCAGTTCAGGGGGACCTGCGGATGGGTACACCTTC. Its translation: CASSSGGPADGYTF. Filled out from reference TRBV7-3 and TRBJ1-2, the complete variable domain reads GAGVSQTPSNKVTEKGKYVELRCDPISGHTALYWYRQSLGQGPEFLIYFQGTGAADDSGLPNDRFFAVRPEGSVSTLKIQRTERGDSAVYLCASSSGGPADGYTFGSGTRLTVV.

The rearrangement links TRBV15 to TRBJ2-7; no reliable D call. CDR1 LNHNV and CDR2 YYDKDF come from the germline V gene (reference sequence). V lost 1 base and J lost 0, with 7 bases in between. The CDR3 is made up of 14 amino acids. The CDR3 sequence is CATSRGRNSYEQYF. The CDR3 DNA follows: TGTGCCACCAGCAGAGGTCGAAACTCCTACGAGCAGTACTTC.

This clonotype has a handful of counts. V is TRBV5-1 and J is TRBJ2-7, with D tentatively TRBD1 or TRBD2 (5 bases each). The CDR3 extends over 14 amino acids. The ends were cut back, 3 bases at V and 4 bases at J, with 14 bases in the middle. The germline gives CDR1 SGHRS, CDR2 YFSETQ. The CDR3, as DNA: TGCGCCAGCAGCTCCGGGACGGTGGGGTACGAGCAGTACTTC. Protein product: CASSSGTVGYEQYF.

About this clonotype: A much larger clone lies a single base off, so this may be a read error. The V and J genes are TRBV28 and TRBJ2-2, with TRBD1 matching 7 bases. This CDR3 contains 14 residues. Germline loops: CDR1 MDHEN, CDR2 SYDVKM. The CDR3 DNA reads TGTGCCAGCAGTTTCGACAGGGTGGCCGGGGAGCCGTTTTTT. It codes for CASSFDRVAGEPFF.

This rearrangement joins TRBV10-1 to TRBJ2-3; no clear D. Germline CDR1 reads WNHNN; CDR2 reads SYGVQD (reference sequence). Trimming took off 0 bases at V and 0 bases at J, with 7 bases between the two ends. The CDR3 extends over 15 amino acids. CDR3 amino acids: CASSESPLSTDTQYF. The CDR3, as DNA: TGCGCCAGCAGTGAGTCTCCCCTTAGCACAGATACGCAGTATTTT.

The CDR3 nucleotides are TGTGCCAGCACAGGGGCGAGAGGCTACACCTTC. Translating it yields CASTGARGYTF. The gene calls are TRBV25-1 and TRBJ1-2; weak D call: TRBD1 (6 bases). The CDR3 has 11 residues. CDR1 is MGHDK and CDR2 is SYGVNS in the germline V gene. V lost 7 bases and J 8 bases, leaving 11 bases between the germline ends.

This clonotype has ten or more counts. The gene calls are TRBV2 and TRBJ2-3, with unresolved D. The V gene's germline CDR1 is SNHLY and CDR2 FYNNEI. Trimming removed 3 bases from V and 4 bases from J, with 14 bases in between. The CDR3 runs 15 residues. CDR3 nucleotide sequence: TGTGCCAGCAGTGATTTTGGCAGATGGGCAGATACGCAGTATTTT. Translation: CASSDFGRWADTQYF.

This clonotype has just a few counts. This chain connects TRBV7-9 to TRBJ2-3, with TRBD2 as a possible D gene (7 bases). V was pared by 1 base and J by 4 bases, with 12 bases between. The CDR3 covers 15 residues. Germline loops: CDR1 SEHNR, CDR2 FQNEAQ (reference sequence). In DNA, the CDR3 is TGTGCCAGCAGCTTAGAAGGGGGGGCCGCAGATACGCAGTATTTT. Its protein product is CASSLEGGAADTQYF.